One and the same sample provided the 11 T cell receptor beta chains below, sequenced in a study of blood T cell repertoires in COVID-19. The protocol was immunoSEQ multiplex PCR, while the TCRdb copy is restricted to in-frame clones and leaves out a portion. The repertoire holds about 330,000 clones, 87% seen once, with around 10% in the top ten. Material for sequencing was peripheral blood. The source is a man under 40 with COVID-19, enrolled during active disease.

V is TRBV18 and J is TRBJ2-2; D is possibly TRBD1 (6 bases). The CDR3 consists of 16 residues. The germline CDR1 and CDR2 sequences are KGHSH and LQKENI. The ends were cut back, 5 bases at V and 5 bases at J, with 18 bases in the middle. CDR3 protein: CASSSSLTGLTGELFF. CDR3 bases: TGTGCCAGCTCATCCTCCCTGACAGGACTGACCGGGGAGCTGTTTTTT.

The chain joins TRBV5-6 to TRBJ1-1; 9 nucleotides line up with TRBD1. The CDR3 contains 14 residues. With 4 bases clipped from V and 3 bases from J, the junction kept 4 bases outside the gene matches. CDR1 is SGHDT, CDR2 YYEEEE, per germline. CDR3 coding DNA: TGTGCCAGCAGCGGACGGGACAGGGACACTGAAGCTTTCTTT. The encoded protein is CASSGRDRDTEAFF.

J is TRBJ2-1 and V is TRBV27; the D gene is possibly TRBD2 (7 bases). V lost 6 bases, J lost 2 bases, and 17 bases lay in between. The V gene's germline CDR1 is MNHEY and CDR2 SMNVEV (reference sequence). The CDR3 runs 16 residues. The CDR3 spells CASRTLGGLTYNEQFF. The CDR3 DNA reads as TGTGCCAGCAGGACACTCGGGGGGCTAACCTACAATGAGCAGTTCTTC.

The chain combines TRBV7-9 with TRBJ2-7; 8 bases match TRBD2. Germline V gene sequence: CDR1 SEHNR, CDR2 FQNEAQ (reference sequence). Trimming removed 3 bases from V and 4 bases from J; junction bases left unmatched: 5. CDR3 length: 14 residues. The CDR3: CASSFPGLGYEQYF. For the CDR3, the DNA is TGTGCCAGCAGCTTTCCGGGACTAGGTTACGAGCAGTACTTC.

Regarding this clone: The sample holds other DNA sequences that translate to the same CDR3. CDR3 in amino acids: CASSPTGGSTDTQYF. CDR3 in DNA: TGTGCCAGCTCACCCACAGGGGGTAGCACAGATACGCAGTATTTT. The V and J genes are TRBV18 and TRBJ2-3; TRBD1 aligns across 8 bases. Per the germline V gene, CDR1 is KGHSH and CDR2 is LQKENI. The CDR3 loop spans 15 amino acids. Trimming removed 3 bases from V and 0 bases from J; junction bases left unmatched: 2.

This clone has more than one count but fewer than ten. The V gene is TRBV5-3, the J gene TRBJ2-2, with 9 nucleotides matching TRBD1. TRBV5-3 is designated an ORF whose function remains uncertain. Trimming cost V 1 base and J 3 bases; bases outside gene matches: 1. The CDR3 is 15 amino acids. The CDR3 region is CARSLTGGHTGELFF. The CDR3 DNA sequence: TGTGCCAGAAGCTTGACAGGGGGCCACACCGGGGAGCTGTTTTTT.

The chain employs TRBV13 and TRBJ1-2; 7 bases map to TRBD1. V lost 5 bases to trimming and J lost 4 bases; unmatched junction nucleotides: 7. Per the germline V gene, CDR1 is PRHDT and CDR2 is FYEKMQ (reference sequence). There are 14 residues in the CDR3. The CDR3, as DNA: TGTGCCAGCAGCGAGAGACAGGGAGGCTATGGCTACACCTTC. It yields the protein CASSERQGGYGYTF.

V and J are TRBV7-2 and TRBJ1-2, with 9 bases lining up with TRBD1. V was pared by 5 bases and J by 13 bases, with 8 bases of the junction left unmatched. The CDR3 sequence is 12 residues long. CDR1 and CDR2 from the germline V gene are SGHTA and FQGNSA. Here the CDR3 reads CASSTRTGARTF. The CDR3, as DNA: TGTGCCAGCAGCACCCGGACAGGGGCGCGCACCTTC.

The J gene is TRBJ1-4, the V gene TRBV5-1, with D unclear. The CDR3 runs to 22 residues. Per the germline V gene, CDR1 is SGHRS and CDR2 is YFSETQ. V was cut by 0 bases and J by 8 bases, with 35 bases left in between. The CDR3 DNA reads TGCGCCAGCAGCTTGGATCGTGAGATGAACACTATTTTAAAACCCAAACCCGAAAAACTGTTTTTT. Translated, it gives CASSLDREMNTILKPKPEKLFF.

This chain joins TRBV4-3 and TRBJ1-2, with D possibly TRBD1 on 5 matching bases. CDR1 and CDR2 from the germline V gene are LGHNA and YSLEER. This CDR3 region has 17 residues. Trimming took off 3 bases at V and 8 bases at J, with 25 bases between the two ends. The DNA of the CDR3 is TGCGCCAGCAGCCATAGCGGCCTGGGATCAGGGTTAGGGGGCTACACCTTC. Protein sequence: CASSHSGLGSGLGGYTF.

CDR3: CASSELAGTDTQYF. DNA for the CDR3: TGTGCCAGCAGCGAACTAGCGGGCACAGATACGCAGTATTTT. The V gene is TRBV5-8, the J gene TRBJ2-3; 8 bases are shared with TRBD2. Germline V gives CDR1 SGHTS, CDR2 YDEGEE. The CDR3 spans 14 residues. Losses at the gene ends were 4 bases for V and 1 base for J; bases not matched to a gene: 2.